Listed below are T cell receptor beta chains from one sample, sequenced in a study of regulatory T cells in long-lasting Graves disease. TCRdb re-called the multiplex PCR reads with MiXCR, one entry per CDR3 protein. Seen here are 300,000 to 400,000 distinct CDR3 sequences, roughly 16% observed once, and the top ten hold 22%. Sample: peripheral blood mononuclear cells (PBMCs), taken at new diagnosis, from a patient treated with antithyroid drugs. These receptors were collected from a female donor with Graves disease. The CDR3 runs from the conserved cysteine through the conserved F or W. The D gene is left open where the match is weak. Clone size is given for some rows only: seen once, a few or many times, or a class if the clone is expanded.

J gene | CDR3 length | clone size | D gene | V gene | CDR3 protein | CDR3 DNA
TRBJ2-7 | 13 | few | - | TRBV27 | CASRAGLGHEQYF | TGTGCCAGCAGGGCCGGGTTGGGCCACGAGCAGTACTTC
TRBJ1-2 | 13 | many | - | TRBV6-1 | CASTETQIYGYTF | TGTGCCAGCACCGAGACCCAGATCTATGGCTACACCTTC
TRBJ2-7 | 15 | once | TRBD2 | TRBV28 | CASSLWTSGTYEQYF | TGTGCCAGCAGTTTATGGACTAGCGGGACCTACGAGCAGTACTTC
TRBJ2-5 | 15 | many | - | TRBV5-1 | CASSLNPGQGETQYF | TGCGCCAGCAGCTTGAACCCAGGGCAGGGAGAGACCCAGTACTTC
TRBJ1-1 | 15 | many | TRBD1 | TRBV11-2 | CASSLGGQGNTEAFF | TGTGCCAGCAGCTTAGGCGGACAGGGGAACACTGAAGCTTTCTTT
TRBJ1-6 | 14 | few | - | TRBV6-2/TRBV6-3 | CASSYRDGAGTLHF | TGTGCCAGCAGTTACCGGGACGGAGCAGGCACCCTCCACTTT
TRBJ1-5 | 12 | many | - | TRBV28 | CASRRINQPQHF | TGTGCCAGTCGACGGATTAATCAGCCCCAGCATTTT
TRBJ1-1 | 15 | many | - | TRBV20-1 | CSARDLVAGDTEAFF | TGCAGTGCTAGAGATCTTGTGGCTGGGGACACTGAAGCTTTCTTT
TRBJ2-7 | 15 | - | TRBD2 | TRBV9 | CASSVSGASGYEQYF | TGTGCCAGCAGCGTTAGTGGAGCTAGCGGGTACGAGCAGTACTTC
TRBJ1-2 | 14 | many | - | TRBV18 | CASFEAGGSYGYTF | TGTGCCAGCTTCGAAGCTGGGGGCAGCTATGGCTACACCTTC
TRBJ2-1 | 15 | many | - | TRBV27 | CASSLNARGWDEQFF | TGTGCCAGCAGTTTAAATGCCAGGGGATGGGATGAGCAGTTCTTC
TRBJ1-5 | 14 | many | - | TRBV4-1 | CASSQDTSNQPQHF | TGCGCCAGCAGCCAAGATACTAGCAATCAGCCCCAGCATTTT
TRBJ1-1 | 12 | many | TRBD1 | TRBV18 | CASSPGQGLAFF | TGTGCCAGCTCACCGGGACAGGGACTTGCTTTCTTT
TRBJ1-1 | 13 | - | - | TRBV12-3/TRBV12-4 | CASSDRLNTEAFF | TGTGCCAGCAGCGATCGACTGAACACTGAAGCTTTCTTT
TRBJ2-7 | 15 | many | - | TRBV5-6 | CASSLWSQTGHEQYF | TGTGCCAGCAGCTTGTGGTCCCAGACGGGGCACGAGCAGTACTTC
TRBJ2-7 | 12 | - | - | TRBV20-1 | CSARGNGYEQYF | TGCAGTGCTAGGGGAAACGGATACGAGCAGTACTTC
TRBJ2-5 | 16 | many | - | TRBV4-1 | CASSQRTPTDKETQYF | TGCGCCAGCAGCCAACGTACCCCGACAGACAAGGAGACCCAGTACTTC
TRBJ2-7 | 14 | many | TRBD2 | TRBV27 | CASSLGAGGDEQCF | TGTGCCAGCAGTTTAGGGGCGGGAGGTGACGAGCAGTGCTTC
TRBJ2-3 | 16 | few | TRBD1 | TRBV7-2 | CASSPTIQGAGDTQYF | TGTGCCAGCAGCCCGACCATACAGGGGGCGGGCGATACGCAGTATTTT
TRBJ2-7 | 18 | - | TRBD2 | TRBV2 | CASSEAGGLAGPFYEQYF | TGTGCCAGCAGTGAAGCGGGGGGACTAGCGGGACCTTTTTACGAGCAGTACTTC
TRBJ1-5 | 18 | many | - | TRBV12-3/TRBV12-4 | CASSYHPGRQINNQPQHF | TGTGCCAGCAGTTACCACCCCGGCCGACAGATAAACAATCAGCCCCAGCATTTT
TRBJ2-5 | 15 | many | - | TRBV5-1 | CASPSTKGLRKTQYF | TGCGCCAGCCCATCCACAAAAGGCCTACGCAAGACCCAGTACTTC
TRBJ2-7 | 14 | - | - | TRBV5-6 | CASSLRDIDNEQYF | TGTGCCAGCAGCCTCCGGGACATAGACAACGAGCAGTACTTC
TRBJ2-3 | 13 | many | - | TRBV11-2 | CASSSQTRDTQYF | TGTGCCAGCAGCTCACAAACTAGAGATACGCAGTATTTT
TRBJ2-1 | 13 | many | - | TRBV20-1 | CSASGTGYNEQFF | TGCAGTGCTAGTGGGACTGGCTACAATGAGCAGTTCTTC
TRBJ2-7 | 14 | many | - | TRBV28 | CASSSRTTYYEQYF | TGTGCCAGCAGTTCGCGGACCACCTACTACGAGCAGTACTTC
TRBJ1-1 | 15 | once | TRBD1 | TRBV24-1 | CATSELRGRNTEAFF | TGTGCCACCAGTGAACTGAGGGGGCGGAACACTGAAGCTTTCTTT
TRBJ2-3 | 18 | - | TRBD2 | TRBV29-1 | CSAQGGLAGGTSTDTQYF | TGCAGTGCTCAAGGGGGGCTAGCGGGGGGGACAAGCACAGATACGCAGTATTTT
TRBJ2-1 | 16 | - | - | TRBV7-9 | CASSTRGWTGYNEQFF | TGTGCCAGCAGCACTAGAGGCTGGACCGGTTACAATGAGCAGTTCTTC
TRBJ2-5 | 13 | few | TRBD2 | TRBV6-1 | CASKFSGSETQYF | TGTGCCAGCAAGTTTAGCGGGAGCGAGACCCAGTACTTC
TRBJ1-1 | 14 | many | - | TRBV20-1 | CSVPNQGKSTEAFF | TGCAGTGTGCCCAATCAGGGAAAAAGTACTGAAGCTTTCTTT
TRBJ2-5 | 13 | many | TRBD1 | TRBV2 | CASRGQGKETQYF | TGTGCCAGCAGGGGACAGGGAAAAGAGACCCAGTACTTC
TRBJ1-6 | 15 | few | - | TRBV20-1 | CSARQLSLYNSPLHF | TGCAGTGCTAGGCAACTCTCGCTCTATAATTCACCCCTCCACTTT
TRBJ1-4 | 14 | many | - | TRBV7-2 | CASTNIATNEKLFF | TGTGCCAGCACGAATATCGCAACTAATGAAAAACTGTTTTTT
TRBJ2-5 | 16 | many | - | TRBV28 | CASNQPTGLARKTQYF | TGTGCCAGCAACCAACCCACGGGACTTGCGAGGAAGACCCAGTACTTC
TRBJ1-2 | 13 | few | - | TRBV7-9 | CASSPDQAKGYTF | TGTGCCAGCAGCCCTGATCAGGCCAAAGGCTACACCTTC
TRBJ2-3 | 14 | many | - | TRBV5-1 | CASGLEMGADTQYF | TGCGCCAGCGGACTAGAGATGGGGGCGGATACGCAGTATTTT
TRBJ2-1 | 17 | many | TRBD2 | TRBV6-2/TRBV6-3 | CASSYSPAGGTGNEQFF | TGTGCCAGCAGTTACTCCCCGGCGGGAGGGACTGGTAATGAGCAGTTCTTC
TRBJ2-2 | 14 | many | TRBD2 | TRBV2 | CASRRAGDTGELFF | TGTGCCAGCAGGCGAGCGGGAGACACCGGGGAGCTGTTTTTT
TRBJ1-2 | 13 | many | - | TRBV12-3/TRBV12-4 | CASSLRGSYGYTF | TGTGCCAGCAGTTTGCGTGGTAGCTATGGCTACACCTTC
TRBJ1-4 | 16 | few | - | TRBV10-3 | CATMKPTQRGGEKLFF | TGTGCCACCATGAAGCCGACACAAAGAGGGGGTGAAAAACTGTTTTTT
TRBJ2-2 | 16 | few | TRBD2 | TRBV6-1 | CVSPGASGRNTGELFF | TGTGTCAGCCCTGGGGCTAGCGGGAGGAACACCGGGGAGCTGTTTTTT
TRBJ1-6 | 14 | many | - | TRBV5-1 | CASSPTEWNSPLHF | TGCGCCAGCAGCCCCACGGAGTGGAATTCACCCCTCCACTTT
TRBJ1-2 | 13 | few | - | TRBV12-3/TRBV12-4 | CASSSGGRDGYTF | TGTGCCAGCTCCTCGGGTGGGAGGGATGGCTACACCTTC
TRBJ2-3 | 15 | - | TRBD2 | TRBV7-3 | CASSSQAGATDTQYF | TGTGCCAGCAGCTCCCAAGCGGGAGCAACAGATACGCAGTATTTT
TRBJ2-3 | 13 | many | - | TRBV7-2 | CASSRPVTDTQYF | TGTGCCAGCAGCCGCCCCGTCACAGATACGCAGTATTTT
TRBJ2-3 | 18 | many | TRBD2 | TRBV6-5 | CASSLLDGGAIGTDTQYF | TGTGCCAGCAGTTTACTCGACGGGGGGGCCATCGGCACAGATACGCAGTATTTT
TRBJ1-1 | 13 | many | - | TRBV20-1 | CSAAPTVYTEAFF | TGCAGTGCTGCCCCGACGGTATACACTGAAGCTTTCTTT
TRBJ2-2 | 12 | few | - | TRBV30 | CAWRPFTGELFF | TGTGCCTGGAGACCTTTCACCGGGGAGCTGTTTTTT
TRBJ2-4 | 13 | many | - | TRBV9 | CANQGFLKNIQYF | TGTGCCAACCAGGGGTTCCTCAAAAACATTCAGTACTTC
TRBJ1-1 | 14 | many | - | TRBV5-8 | CASSLVRGATEAFF | TGTGCCAGCAGCTTGGTGCGAGGGGCCACTGAAGCTTTCTTT
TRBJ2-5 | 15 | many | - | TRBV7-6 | CASSLIWGGQETQYF | TGTGCCAGCAGCTTAATTTGGGGAGGACAAGAGACCCAGTACTTC
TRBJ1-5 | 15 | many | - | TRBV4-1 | CASSQEGPDNQPQHF | TGCGCCAGCAGCCAAGAGGGGCCAGACAATCAGCCCCAGCATTTT
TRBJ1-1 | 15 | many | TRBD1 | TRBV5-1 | CASSLEGQPYTEAFF | TGCGCCAGCAGCTTGGAGGGACAGCCCTACACTGAAGCTTTCTTT
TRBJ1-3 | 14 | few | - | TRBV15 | CATSRGDAGNTIYF | TGTGCCACCAGCAGAGGGGACGCTGGAAACACCATATATTTT